The T cell receptor beta chain under discussion was sequenced for a study of OX40 agonist ivuxolimab in advanced cancers. This clone was counted only a few times. The repertoire was sequenced with immunoSEQ multiplex PCR; TCRdb's copy has only in-frame clones and lacks some. The sample consists of about 62,000 clones, around 81% of them appearing once. The sequenced sample was CD4+ or CD8+ T cells sorted from blood, obtained in a trial of the OX40 agonist ivuxolimab. The source of this sequence is an adult with an advanced solid tumor such as melanoma, head and neck, liver or kidney cancer.

CDR3 sequence: CASSVEAGRAEAFF. In DNA form, the CDR3 reads TGTGCCAGCAGCGTAGAAGCAGGGCGAGCTGAAGCTTTCTTT. The chain uses TRBV9 and TRBJ1-1; maybe TRBD1 (5 bases). V dropped 0 bases and J dropped 6 bases, with 12 bases sitting between them. The CDR3 is 14 amino acids. Germline CDR1 is SGDLS and CDR2 is YYNGEE.